These 26 T cell receptor beta chains were sequenced from one sample in a study of Ad26.COV2.S vaccination and SARS-CoV-2 variants. Sequencing used immunoSEQ multiplex PCR; TCRdb keeps in-frame clones, though not all of them. Here the sample spans 120,000 to 150,000 clones, 70% to 90% being singletons. The sample consisted of peripheral blood, taken after recovery from COVID-19. These receptors came from a human donor who had recovered from COVID-19.

This clone was detected a few times. The CDR3 DNA reads as TGCGCCAGCAGCTCTCAACCGGGACAGGGCCATTCACCCCTCCACTTT. Translating gives CASSSQPGQGHSPLHF. J is TRBJ1-6 and V is TRBV5-1; 9 bases line up with TRBD1. The V and J ends lost 3 bases and 8 bases, in that order; junction bases with no gene match: 9. The CDR3 length is 16 residues. The germline V gene has CDR1 SGHRS and CDR2 YFSETQ. The full variable domain, completed using reference TRBV5-1 and TRBJ1-6, is KAGVTQTPRYLIKTRGQQVTLSCSPISGHRSVSWYQQTPGQGLQFLFEYFSETQRNKGNFPGRFSGRQFSNSRSEMNVSTLELGDSALYLCASSSQPGQGHSPLHFGNGTRLTVT.

The rearrangement uses TRBV3-1 (or the pseudogene TRBV3-2) and TRBJ2-7, with a tentative D call TRBD2 (6 bases). Germline V CDR1 and CDR2: LGHDT, YNNKEL (reference sequence). V was trimmed by 5 bases and J by 5 bases, leaving 13 bases between them. The CDR3 runs to 13 residues. The CDR3 DNA reads as TGTGCCAGCAGCTTCCGGGACTTCCACGAGCAGTACTTC. It yields the protein CASSFRDFHEQYF.

This chain links TRBV28 with TRBJ2-3, with 15 nucleotides matching TRBD2. CDR3 length: 16 residues. J was trimmed by 6 bases and V by 4 bases; bases with no gene match: 5. Germline V CDR1 and CDR2: MDHEN, SYDVKM. The DNA for the CDR3 is TGTGCCAGCAGTTGGACTAGCGGGGGGGAGTCTGATACGCAGTATTTT. As protein: CASSWTSGGESDTQYF.

The chain recombines TRBV7-9 with TRBJ2-5; the D gene is possibly TRBD1 (6 bases). The length of the CDR3 is 14 residues. Per the germline V gene, CDR1 is SEHNR and CDR2 is FQNEAQ (reference sequence). The V gene lost 5 bases and the J gene lost 4 bases, with 14 bases spanning the gap. The CDR3 is CASSGRGLGETQYF. DNA of the CDR3: TGTGCCAGCAGCGGTAGGGGGTTAGGAGAGACCCAGTACTTC. Complete variable domain (other parts from reference TRBV7-9 and TRBJ2-5): DTGVSQNPRHKITKRGQNVTFRCDPISEHNRLYWYRQTLGQGPEFLTYFQNEAQLEKSRLLSDRFSAERPKGSFSTLEIQRTEQGDSAMYLCASSGRGLGETQYFGPGTRLLVL.

This chain joins TRBV5-1 and TRBJ2-7, with D possibly TRBD2 on 5 matching bases. V shed 5 bases and J shed 5 bases, with 17 bases lying between them. In germline, CDR1 is SGHRS, CDR2 YFSETQ. CDR3 size: 14 residues. CDR3 in amino acids: CASRTEWELNEQYF. The CDR3 nucleotides read TGCGCCAGCAGAACTGAATGGGAGTTAAACGAGCAGTACTTC.

The gene calls are TRBV4-3 and TRBJ1-1, with D uncertain. Germline V lookup: CDR1 LGHNA, CDR2 YSLEER. The CDR3 spans 14 residues. Trimming left V 4 bases short and J 4 bases short, with 13 bases between. CDR3 sequence (DNA): TGCGCCAGCAGCCGATCGGAATGGATCACTGAAGCTTTCTTT. Translation: CASSRSEWITEAFF.

The chain is built from TRBV7-8 and TRBJ2-7; 7 nucleotides match TRBD1. Germline trimming cut 3 bases from V and 2 bases from J; bases unmatched to any gene: 4. The CDR3 is 14 residues long. Germline assignment: CDR1 SGHVS and CDR2 FQNEAQ. DNA of the CDR3: TGTGCCAGCAGCTTGGGACAGTTAACCTACGAGCAGTACTTC. It is translated as CASSLGQLTYEQYF. Combining the CDR3 with reference TRBV7-8 and TRBJ2-7 gives the whole variable domain GAGVSQSPRYKVAKRGQDVALRCDPISGHVSLFWYQQALGQGPEFLTYFQNEAQLDKSGLPSDRFFAERPEGSVSTLKIQRTQQEDSAVYLCASSLGQLTYEQYFGPGTRLTVT.

The chain combines TRBV12-5 with TRBJ2-5, with D tentatively TRBD2 (5 bases). The V end was cut by 3 bases, the J end by 3 bases, with 8 bases between. There are 13 residues in the CDR3. The V gene's germline CDR1 is LGHNT and CDR2 FRNRAP. The CDR3 nucleotides read TGTGCTAGTGGTTTCGGGGTAGAAGAGACCCAGTACTTC. Its translation is CASGFGVEETQYF. Full variable domain (missing parts from reference TRBV12-5 and TRBJ2-5): DARVTQTPRHKVTEMGQEVTMRCQPILGHNTVFWYRQTMMQGLELLAYFRNRAPLDDSGMPKDRFSAEMPDATLATLKIQPSEPRDSAVYFCASGFGVEETQYFGPGTRLLVL.

This chain links TRBV19 with TRBJ1-5; D ambiguous. The V end lost 4 bases, the J end lost 3 bases, and 16 bases lay between the germline ends. The CDR3 has 16 amino acids. The germline V gene has CDR1 LNHDA and CDR2 SQIVND (reference sequence). CDR3: CASSTIPQVINQPQHF. CDR3 bases: TGTGCCAGTAGTACTATCCCCCAGGTCATCAATCAGCCCCAGCATTTT.

V gene TRBV18 combines with J gene TRBJ1-3, with no clear D. V lost 3 bases to trimming and J lost 3 bases, with 9 bases between them. CDR1 and CDR2 (germline): KGHSH, LQKENI. This CDR3 region has 14 residues. The CDR3 sequence is CASSPRTDGNTIYF. The CDR3 coding sequence is TGTGCCAGCTCACCCCGGACGGATGGAAACACCATATATTTT.

This clone was seen a single time. V is TRBV5-1 and J is TRBJ1-2, with no clear D. The germline V gene has CDR1 SGHRS and CDR2 YFSETQ. V gave up 0 bases and J gave up 0 bases, with 12 bases separating them. This CDR3 comprises 16 residues. CDR3 nucleotide sequence: TGCGCCAGCAGCTTGGGCGGCTTTCGAGCTAACTATGGCTACACCTTC. Protein sequence: CASSLGGFRANYGYTF. Drawing the rest from reference TRBV5-1 and TRBJ1-2, the complete variable domain is KAGVTQTPRYLIKTRGQQVTLSCSPISGHRSVSWYQQTPGQGLQFLFEYFSETQRNKGNFPGRFSGRQFSNSRSEMNVSTLELGDSALYLCASSLGGFRANYGYTFGSGTRLTVV.

The rearrangement links TRBV20-1 to TRBJ1-1, with D possibly being TRBD1 (5 bases). Germline CDR1 is DFQATT and CDR2 is SNEGSKA (reference sequence). CDR3 size: 13 residues. V was clipped by 3 bases and J by 1 base, with 9 bases between them. This CDR3 reads CSASGARNTEAFF. DNA of the CDR3: TGCAGTGCTAGTGGGGCGCGGAACACTGAAGCTTTCTTT.

The chain recombines TRBV28 with TRBJ2-1, with 8 bases lining up with TRBD1. In germline, CDR1 is MDHEN, CDR2 SYDVKM. J lost 4 bases, V lost 6 bases, and 8 bases had no gene match. The CDR3 consists of 15 residues. The CDR3 DNA reads TGTGCCAGCAGGACTCCGGGACAGGAGTACAATGAGCAGTTCTTC. Amino acids: CASRTPGQEYNEQFF.

The chain uses TRBV28 and TRBJ2-5; 9 nucleotides match TRBD2. After removal of 4 bases from V and 6 bases from J, the junction contained 6 bases not matched to a gene. Per the germline V gene, CDR1 is MDHEN and CDR2 is SYDVKM. The CDR3 spans 14 residues. The CDR3 region is CASSWGGGGKTQYF. The DNA of the CDR3 is TGTGCCAGCAGTTGGGGCGGGGGGGGAAAGACCCAGTACTTC. Variable domain in full (rest from reference TRBV28 and TRBJ2-5): DVKVTQSSRYLVKRTGEKVFLECVQDMDHENMFWYRQDPGLGLRLIYFSYDVKMKEKGDIPEGYSVSREKKERFSLILESASTNQTSMYLCASSWGGGGKTQYFGPGTRLLVL.

This chain connects TRBV5-1 to TRBJ2-1; D might be TRBD2 (5 bases). The CDR3 is 14 residues long. V was cut by 1 base and J by 1 base, with 6 bases left in between. Germline CDR1 reads SGHRS; CDR2 reads YFSETQ. Here the CDR3 DNA reads TGCGCCAGCAGCTTGACTAGTTCCTACAATGAGCAGTTCTTC. Its protein is CASSLTSSYNEQFF.

The chain joins TRBV19 to TRBJ2-5; 14 nucleotides agree with TRBD2. Per germline, CDR1 LNHDA and CDR2 SQIVND (reference sequence). Trimming removed 11 bases from V and 5 bases from J; junction bases left unmatched: 10. The CDR3 loop spans 15 amino acids. The CDR3 nucleotides are TGTGCCTCGTCGACTAGCGGGGGGGTCCGGGAGACCCAGTACTTC. Translation: CASSTSGGVRETQYF.

V usage is TRBV7-9 and J usage is TRBJ2-5; tentatively, D is TRBD1 (7 bases). Germline loops: CDR1 SEHNR, CDR2 FQNEAQ (reference sequence). Trimming removed 4 bases from V and 4 bases from J, with 13 bases in between. The CDR3 covers 14 residues. In nucleotides, the CDR3 is TGTGCCAGCAGCTGGGGGGCAGGGGGAGAGACCCAGTACTTC. It codes for CASSWGAGGETQYF.

V gene TRBV6-2 or TRBV6-3 combines with J gene TRBJ2-7; D unclear. Trimming cost V 2 bases and J 3 bases, with 17 bases left between them. This CDR3 comprises 16 residues. Germline CDR1 reads MNHEY; CDR2 reads SVGEGT. Here the CDR3 reads CASSYPRRTSHYEQYF. The CDR3 DNA sequence: TGTGCCAGCAGTTACCCCAGGCGGACCTCACACTACGAGCAGTACTTC.

This clone is a singleton in its sample. This chain joins TRBV11-3 and TRBJ2-3, with 13 bases identical to TRBD2. Germline V gene data show CDR1 as SGHNT and CDR2 as YENEEA. The CDR3 consists of 16 residues. After removal of 4 bases from V and 8 bases from J, the junction contained 9 bases not matched to a gene. The CDR3: CASSSGTSGVQGTQYF. DNA for the CDR3: TGTGCCAGCAGCTCCGGGACTAGCGGGGTGCAAGGTACGCAGTATTTT. Supplemented by reference TRBV11-3 and TRBJ2-3, the full variable domain reads EAGVVQSPRYKIIEKKQPVAFWCNPISGHNTLYWYLQNLGQGPELLIRYENEEAVDDSQLPKDRFSAERLKGVDSTLKIQPAELGDSAVYLCASSSGTSGVQGTQYFGPGTRLTVL.

The V call is TRBV6-5, the J call TRBJ1-3, with D hard to call. V was cut by 7 bases and J by 7 bases, with 14 bases left in between. This CDR3 has 13 amino acids. Germline V gene data show CDR1 as MNHEY and CDR2 as SVGAGI. The CDR3 here is CASTPLGRNTIYF. In nucleotides, the CDR3 is TGTGCCAGCACCCCACTCGGGAGGAACACCATATATTTT.

J is TRBJ1-2 and V is TRBV9, with D perhaps matching TRBD1 (5 bases). This CDR3 region has 15 residues. V was cut by 0 bases and J by 3 bases, with 12 bases left in between. The germline gives CDR1 SGDLS, CDR2 YYNGEE. The CDR3: CASSVGWGVDYGYTF. The CDR3, as DNA: TGTGCCAGCAGCGTAGGATGGGGCGTCGACTATGGCTACACCTTC.

The rearrangement uses TRBV6-5 and TRBJ2-3, with D maybe TRBD2 (5 bases). Between the trimmed V and J ends, which lost 7 bases and 4 bases, there was a span of 18 bases. CDR1 and CDR2 from the germline V gene are MNHEY and SVGAGI. The CDR3 consists of 15 residues. CDR3 sequence (DNA): TGTGCCAGCACCCCCAGCGGCAGCAAAGCAGATACGCAGTATTTT. It is translated as CASTPSGSKADTQYF.

The rearrangement uses TRBV4-3 and TRBJ2-1, with D uncertain. CDR3 size: 13 residues. V lost 1 base, J lost 4 bases, and 5 bases lay in between. From germline, CDR1 is LGHNA and CDR2 YSLEER. CDR3 sequence: CASSQVAYNEQFF. The CDR3 DNA sequence: TGCGCCAGCAGCCAAGTTGCGTACAATGAGCAGTTCTTC.

The chain carries TRBV4-1 and TRBJ1-1; TRBD1 agrees at 11 bases. Germline V gives CDR1 MGHRA, CDR2 YSYEKL. J lost 4 bases, V lost 0 bases, and 7 bases had no gene match. This CDR3 spans 17 amino acids. CDR3 sequence reads: CASSQDDAGQGVTEAFF. CDR3 nucleotide sequence: TGCGCCAGCAGCCAAGATGATGCGGGACAGGGGGTCACTGAAGCTTTCTTT.

V usage is TRBV18 and J usage is TRBJ2-3; D unclear. Looked up from germline, CDR1 is KGHSH and CDR2 is LQKENI. Trimming removed 0 bases from V and 10 bases from J, with 11 bases in between. The CDR3 length is 13 residues. The CDR3 DNA sequence: TGTGCCAGCTCACCACCCGCCTTGGGTGCGCAGTATTTT. Translating gives CASSPPALGAQYF.

This clone came up a few times. The chain employs TRBV6-5 and TRBJ2-7; a weak D match, TRBD1 (6 bases). The CDR3 spans 14 residues. The germline V gene has CDR1 MNHEY and CDR2 SVGAGI. The germline V and J ends were trimmed by 8 bases and 4 bases, with 18 bases remaining between them. The CDR3 reads CASDKGGRGYEQYF. The CDR3 DNA is TGTGCCAGCGACAAAGGGGGACGGGGTTACGAGCAGTACTTC.